The sequence of this T cell receptor (beta chain) was determined in a study of blood T cell repertoires in COVID-19. Study summary: Material from acute and convalescent COVID-19 was sourced from the United States, Italy and Spain.

Original analysis: Scientists estimated how many nucleated cells there were by amplifying reference gene primers. Profiled with immunoSEQ multiplex PCR; TCRdb holds only in-frame clones, not every one. The D gene and trimming were derived from the DNA, and the V and J assignments and clone size from that table. In the table there are fewer than 250,000 clones, approximately 84% of which are singletons. CDR3 size: 15 residues. The germline V gene has CDR1 MNHEY and CDR2 SMNVEV (reference sequence). Trimming cost V 3 bases and J 0 bases, with 9 bases left between them. There are a few counts of this clone. It was during active infection that Seattle patients were enrolled and then longitudinally followed.

The sequence came from a man aged 50 to 60 with COVID-19, enrolled during active disease. The sample comprised peripheral blood. This rearrangement joins TRBV27 to TRBJ1-3; the D is unclear. CDR3: CASSLYSGSGNTIYF. CDR3 nucleotides: TGTGCCAGCAGTTTGTACAGTGGCTCTGGAAACACCATATATTTT.